A selection of T cell receptor beta chains follows, all from one sample in a study of blood T cells in healthy people across ages. A single record per CDR3 protein comes from TCRdb applying MiXCR to the 5' RACE reads. The sample has 1.5 million to 2 million distinct CDR3 sequences; roughly 30% are singletons. Sequencing was performed on blood. These receptors were taken from a woman aged 25 to 39 in good health. Both conserved end residues are part of each CDR3.

V,CDR3
TRBV28,CASSPRLERAFETQYF
TRBV25-1,CASSGPTGIGYTF
TRBV7-3,CASSLGRTAASTDTQYF
TRBV12-3/TRBV12-4,CASSPSGLAGRVTQYF
TRBV25-1,CASSENYGRGANVLTF
TRBV2,CASGDQINEQFF
TRBV6-4,CAIHLRDRAYNEQFF
TRBV5-5,CASSTNQRTAFGYTF
TRBV20-1,CSAATSGRVPFF
TRBV7-6,CASSVVGGHSTDTQYF
TRBV12-3/TRBV12-4,CAGSFPGARYNEQYF
TRBV6-2/TRBV6-3,CASSYGEPRMIEEQYF
TRBV24-1,CATSDRSGDSDTQYF
TRBV20-1,CSARDPRVASNEKLFF
TRBV2,CASRPMRGDEQFF
TRBV5-1,CASQQDWMNTEAFF
TRBV28,CASSSPRGLAGVRIAKNIQYF
TRBV7-8,CASSLRVELSGGYTF
TRBV30,CAWSVVYEQYF
TRBV27,CASRPLNAGTNVLTF
TRBV5-6,CASSLRDLLYEQYF
TRBV5-5,CASSLLANQETQYF
TRBV9,CASSAGTNQVGEQYF
TRBV9,CASSASPRTASTDTQYF
TRBV10-1,CASSEHGGDIQYF
TRBV2,CASSGRGRGANVLTF
TRBV30,CAWSGPRTSGGEQYF
TRBV4-1,CASSQDSQYYNSPLHF
TRBV12-3/TRBV12-4,CASSRMENTEAFF
TRBV7-3,CASSRTAAYNSPLHF
TRBV10-3,CAISESISRGIGQPQHF
TRBV5-1,CASSRGQGGEQYF
TRBV5-5,CASSPQGAAHQPQHF
TRBV5-1,CASRLPPGQGATEAFF
TRBV7-2,CASSSNRDGYEQYF
TRBV5-1,CASSLTGEGRSPLHF